These 18 T cell receptor beta chains were all obtained from the same sample, sequenced in a study of radiotherapy plus CTLA-4 blockade in lung cancer. Clones were read by immunoSEQ multiplex PCR, and TCRdb kept only the in-frame ones, dropping some. In the table there are about 97,000 clones, around 74% of which are singletons. Source: peripheral blood, taken from a patient treated with radiotherapy plus ipilimumab. The receptors here all came from a human donor with non-small cell lung cancer who had a partial response to radiotherapy plus ipilimumab. Some clones in this sample may be carry-over from other donors' samples.

The V and J genes are TRBV10-3 and TRBJ1-1; a possible D gene is TRBD1 (6 bases). The CDR3 is 13 amino acids. Germline assignment: CDR1 ENHRY and CDR2 SYGVKD. V was pared by 8 bases and J by 1 base, with 11 bases between. CDR3 loop: CAIRGGWNTEAFF. CDR3 DNA sequence: TGTGCCATCCGGGGGGGCTGGAACACTGAAGCTTTCTTT.

V is TRBV7-2 and J is TRBJ2-2, with D possibly TRBD1 on 6 matching bases. There are 16 residues in the CDR3. CDR1 is SGHTA, CDR2 FQGNSA, per germline. The V end was cut by 6 bases, the J end by 5 bases, with 19 bases between. The CDR3 spells CASSRIPGTQTGELFF. CDR3 nucleotides: TGTGCCAGCAGTCGAATCCCCGGGACACAGACCGGGGAGCTGTTTTTT.

V is TRBV18 and J is TRBJ2-3; TRBD1 agrees at 9 bases. The germline V gene has CDR1 KGHSH and CDR2 LQKENI. With V trimmed by 1 base and J by 6 bases, 2 bases remained unmatched. The CDR3 has 14 amino acids. The CDR3 protein is CASSPRTGEDTQYF. DNA for the CDR3: TGTGCCAGCTCACCACGGACAGGGGAGGATACGCAGTATTTT.

This rearrangement joins TRBV29-1 to TRBJ2-1; D ambiguous. Germline CDR1 and CDR2: SQVTM and ANQGSEA. The CDR3 covers 11 residues. CDR3 sequence reads: CSANYHNEQFF. The CDR3 DNA reads TGCAGTGCCAACTACCACAATGAGCAGTTCTTC.

The chain is built from TRBV10-3 and TRBJ1-5, with unresolved D. The CDR3 is made up of 14 amino acids. The V gene's germline CDR1 is ENHRY and CDR2 SYGVKD. Trimming shortened V by 10 bases and J by 0 bases, and 13 bases separated the two germline ends. CDR3 amino acids: CATNTDYSNQPQHF. In nucleotides, the CDR3 is TGTGCCACCAATACAGATTATAGCAATCAGCCCCAGCATTTT.

This sequence joins TRBV5-1 and TRBJ1-2; D gene unclear. The CDR3 consists of 17 residues. Per germline, CDR1 SGHRS and CDR2 YFSETQ. With 0 bases removed from V and 7 bases from J, the gap between germline ends came to 22 bases. In DNA form, the CDR3 reads TGCGCCAGCAGCTTGGGACGGACTTCCGCCAACTATGGTGGCTACACCTTC. Protein sequence: CASSLGRTSANYGGYTF.

This clone occurred a few times. The chain uses TRBV28 and TRBJ1-1; D is perhaps TRBD1 (6 bases). Trimming shortened V by 5 bases and J by 1 base, and 20 bases separated the two germline ends. The CDR3 runs to 17 residues. Germline CDR1 MDHEN, CDR2 SYDVKM. CDR3 loop: CASSQTYYRVQNTEAFF. In DNA, the CDR3 is TGTGCCAGCAGTCAAACGTACTACAGGGTTCAGAACACTGAAGCTTTCTTT.

This clone was counted between two and nine times. The rearrangement links TRBV5-8 to TRBJ2-3, with 11 nucleotides matching TRBD2. Unmatched junction bases numbered 7, after V lost 0 bases and J lost 4 bases. The germline V gene encodes CDR1 SGHTS and CDR2 YDEGEE. This CDR3 spans 17 amino acids. Written as DNA, the CDR3 is TGTGCCAGCAGCTTGGGGCTAGCGGGAGGAGTCGCAGATACGCAGTATTTT. Its translation: CASSLGLAGGVADTQYF.

The rearrangement joins TRBV28 to TRBJ1-5; TRBD1 aligns across 8 bases. V was clipped by 8 bases and J by 6 bases; unmatched bases: 12. CDR1 and CDR2 (germline): MDHEN, SYDVKM. The CDR3 spans 15 residues. CDR3 DNA: TGTGCCAGCCGGGCGGGTCAGGGGGCCGGTCAGCCCCAGCATTTT. It codes for CASRAGQGAGQPQHF.

The chain couples TRBV30 to TRBJ2-2; 9 bases fit TRBD2. Trimming took 1 base from V and 6 from J; bases not matched to a gene: 3. The CDR3 sequence is 14 residues long. Germline V gives CDR1 GTSNPN, CDR2 SVGIG (reference sequence). Here the CDR3 reads CAWSEGGRAGELFF. The CDR3 DNA follows: TGTGCCTGGAGTGAAGGCGGGAGGGCCGGGGAGCTGTTTTTT.

The gene calls are TRBV30 and TRBJ2-2, with TRBD2 matching over 12 bases. Germline V lookup: CDR1 GTSNPN, CDR2 SVGIG (reference sequence). The CDR3 is 15 amino acids. The J segment lost 6 bases and the V segment lost 4 bases, leaving 6 bases of the junction unmatched. CDR3 in amino acids: CAWKPSGRAAGELFF. CDR3 nucleotide sequence: TGTGCCTGGAAACCTAGCGGGAGGGCCGCCGGGGAGCTGTTTTTT.

Only one count was recorded for this clone. The V and J genes are TRBV7-9 and TRBJ2-5; D might be TRBD1 (6 bases). V lost 4 bases and J lost 5, with 17 bases in between. The CDR3 has 15 amino acids. Germline V gene lookup returns CDR1 SEHNR and CDR2 FQNEAQ (reference sequence). CDR3 loop: CASSSPLGGAETQYF. CDR3 coding DNA: TGTGCCAGCAGCTCCCCCCTTGGGGGCGCGGAGACCCAGTACTTC.

The chain employs TRBV5-1 and TRBJ1-6, with a possible D match to TRBD1 (6 bases). Germline assignment: CDR1 SGHRS and CDR2 YFSETQ. The V and J ends lost 3 bases and 8 bases respectively, with 12 bases between them. This CDR3 contains 14 residues. Written as DNA, the CDR3 is TGCGCCAGCAGCTCTCAGGGGAGTGATTCACCCCTCCACTTT. Protein: CASSSQGSDSPLHF.

This clone was counted a single time. This chain connects TRBV19 to TRBJ2-3; D remains unclear. V dropped 3 bases and J dropped 4 bases, with 5 bases sitting between them. In germline, CDR1 is LNHDA, CDR2 SQIVND (reference sequence). This CDR3 has 12 amino acids. As DNA, the CDR3 is TGTGCCAGTAGTATTCATGCAGATACGCAGTATTTT. Translation: CASSIHADTQYF.

The chain uses TRBV28 and TRBJ1-2; tentative D call: TRBD1 (5 bases). Germline lookup yields CDR1 MDHEN and CDR2 SYDVKM. The length of the CDR3 is 13 residues. The V end lost 5 bases, the J end lost 4 bases, and 11 bases lay between the germline ends. The CDR3 bases are TGTGCCAGCAGTAAGGGGTTTTCCTATGGCTACACCTTC. Its translation is CASSKGFSYGYTF.

This clone was observed a single time. The chain uses TRBV29-1 and TRBJ2-1; 7 bases fit TRBD1. V shed 7 bases, J shed 5 bases, and the junction held 14 bases outside the gene matches. CDR1 SQVTM and CDR2 ANQGSEA come from the germline V gene. The CDR3 covers 15 residues. This chain's CDR3 is CSANSPGQRNNEQFF. CDR3 DNA: TGCAGCGCCAACAGTCCGGGACAGCGTAACAATGAGCAGTTCTTC.

V is TRBV9 and J is TRBJ2-1, with 12 bases aligning to TRBD2. The CDR3 length is 15 residues. Germline CDR1 is SGDLS and CDR2 is YYNGEE. V lost 3 bases and J lost 9; bases outside the gene matches: 7. The CDR3 here is CASSAAASGRAEQFF. In DNA, the CDR3 is TGTGCCAGCAGCGCCGCAGCTAGCGGGAGGGCTGAGCAGTTCTTC.

The chain links TRBV5-4 to TRBJ2-7, with D perhaps TRBD2 (5 bases). CDR1 SGHNT and CDR2 YYREEE come from the germline V gene (reference sequence). The CDR3 runs to 14 residues. Trimming took 1 base from V and 1 from J, leaving 9 bases between them. DNA of the CDR3: TGTGCCAGCAGCTTGCGACTACAGTCCTACGAGCAGTACTTC. Translation: CASSLRLQSYEQYF.